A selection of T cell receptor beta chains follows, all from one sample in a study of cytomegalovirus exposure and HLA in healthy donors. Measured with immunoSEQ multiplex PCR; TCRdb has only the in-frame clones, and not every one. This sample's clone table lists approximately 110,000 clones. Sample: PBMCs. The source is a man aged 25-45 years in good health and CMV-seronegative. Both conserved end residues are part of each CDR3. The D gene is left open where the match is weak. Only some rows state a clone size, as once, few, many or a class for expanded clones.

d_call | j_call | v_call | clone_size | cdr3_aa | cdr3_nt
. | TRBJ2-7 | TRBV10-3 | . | CAISPQGFYEQYF | TGTGCCATCAGCCCTCAGGGCTTCTACGAGCAGTACTTC
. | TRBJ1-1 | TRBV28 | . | CASSLTGRPEAFF | TGTGCCAGCAGTTTGACGGGAAGGCCTGAAGCTTTCTTT
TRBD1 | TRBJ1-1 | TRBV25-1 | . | CASSGRLRGLGTEAFF | TGTGCCAGCAGTGGTCGCCTCAGGGGGTTAGGGACTGAAGCTTTCTTT
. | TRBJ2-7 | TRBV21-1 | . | CASSIRTGGMSLEQYF | TGTGCCAGCAGCATAAGGACAGGGGGGATGTCGCTGGAGCAGTACTTC
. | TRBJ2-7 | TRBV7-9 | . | CASSLLGGTYEQYF | TGTGCCAGCAGCTTACTGGGCGGGACTTACGAGCAGTACTTC
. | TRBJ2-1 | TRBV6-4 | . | CASSETSYNEQFF | TGTGCCAGCAGCGAGACTAGCTACAATGAGCAGTTCTTC
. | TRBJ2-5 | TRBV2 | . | CASGEGGHRSETQYF | TGTGCCAGCGGGGAGGGGGGTCATAGGTCAGAGACCCAGTACTTC
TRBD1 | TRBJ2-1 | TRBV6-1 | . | CASSGYRGQGGDEQFF | TGTGCCAGCAGTGGGTATAGGGGACAGGGTGGCGATGAGCAGTTCTTC
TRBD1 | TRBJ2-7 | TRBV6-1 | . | CASSEALPGTGVYEQYF | TGTGCCAGCAGTGAAGCGCTTCCCGGGACAGGGGTCTACGAGCAGTACTTC
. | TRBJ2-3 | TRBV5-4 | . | CASSTRQGTDTQYF | TGTGCCAGCAGCACCCGACAGGGCACAGATACGCAGTATTTT
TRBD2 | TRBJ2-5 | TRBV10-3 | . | CAISESRAGGPPETQYF | TGTGCCATCAGTGAGTCGAGGGCGGGGGGCCCACCGGAGACCCAGTACTTC
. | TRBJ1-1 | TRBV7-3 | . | CASRDGGRTEAFF | TGTGCCAGCAGGGACGGAGGTCGCACTGAAGCTTTCTTT
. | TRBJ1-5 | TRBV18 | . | CASSPRQISNQPQHF | TGTGCCAGCTCACCACGACAGATTAGCAATCAGCCCCAGCATTTT
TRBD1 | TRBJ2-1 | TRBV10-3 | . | CAISPRDRTYNEQFF | TGTGCCATCAGCCCCCGGGACAGGACCTACAATGAGCAGTTCTTC
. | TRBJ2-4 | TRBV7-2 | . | CASSTPEQGAKNIQYF | TGTGCCAGCAGCACACCCGAACAGGGAGCCAAAAACATTCAGTACTTC
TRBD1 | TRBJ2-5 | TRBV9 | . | CASSLQGVQETQYF | TGTGCCAGCAGCTTACAGGGGGTCCAAGAGACCCAGTACTTC
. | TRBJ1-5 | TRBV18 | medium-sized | CASSPPEVGNQPQHF | TGTGCCAGCTCACCACCCGAGGTGGGTAATCAGCCCCAGCATTTT
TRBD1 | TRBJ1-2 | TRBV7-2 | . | CASSAGTGYAGYTF | TGTGCCAGCAGCGCGGGGACAGGGTATGCTGGCTACACCTTC
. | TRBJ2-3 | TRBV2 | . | CASSRLPGEDTQYF | TGTGCCAGCAGTCGACTCCCCGGTGAGGATACGCAGTATTTT
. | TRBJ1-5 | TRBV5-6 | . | CASSLRTRNQPQHF | TGTGCCAGCAGCTTACGGACACGCAATCAGCCCCAGCATTTT
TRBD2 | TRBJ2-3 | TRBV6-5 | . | CASSWGLAGGPDTQYF | TGTGCCAGCAGTTGGGGACTAGCGGGGGGGCCAGATACGCAGTATTTT
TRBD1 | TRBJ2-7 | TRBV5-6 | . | CASSLPGQSFHEQYF | TGTGCCAGCAGCTTACCGGGACAGTCATTTCACGAGCAGTACTTC